A selection of T cell receptor beta chains follows, all from one sample in a study of shared clonotypes between healthy human individuals. Method: immunoSEQ multiplex PCR; TCRdb's copy keeps in-frame clones and lacks some. Counted here are millions of clones, 85% to 95% occurring once; the ten biggest clones make up 0.1% to 0.15%. The sequenced material came from naive CD4+ T cells sorted from blood. The source is a man aged 18 to 30 in good health. CDR3s include the opening cysteine and the closing phenylalanine or tryptophan. D genes are given only for firm matches.

v_call: TRBV5-1
j_call: TRBJ2-3
d_call: TRBD2
cdr3_aa: CASSAGLGETDTQYF

v_call: TRBV9
j_call: TRBJ2-5
d_call: -
cdr3_aa: CASSGKETQYF

v_call: TRBV2
j_call: TRBJ1-6
d_call: TRBD1
cdr3_aa: CASSPGTDNSPLHF

v_call: TRBV5-1
j_call: TRBJ2-3
d_call: TRBD2
cdr3_aa: CASSSGAGTSTDTQYF

v_call: TRBV2
j_call: TRBJ1-5
d_call: TRBD1
cdr3_aa: CASSPTGTGGLGNQPQHF

v_call: TRBV6-5
j_call: TRBJ2-7
d_call: TRBD1
cdr3_aa: CASSRGQGISYEQYF

v_call: TRBV6-1
j_call: TRBJ1-2
d_call: -
cdr3_aa: CASSGAGRYGYTF

v_call: TRBV10-3
j_call: TRBJ1-3
d_call: -
cdr3_aa: CAISEPSSGNTIYF

v_call: TRBV5-4
j_call: TRBJ1-2
d_call: -
cdr3_aa: CASTSDVNSYGYTF

v_call: TRBV10-3
j_call: TRBJ2-1
d_call: -
cdr3_aa: CAISGQGGNEQFF

v_call: TRBV6-1
j_call: TRBJ1-3
d_call: TRBD1
cdr3_aa: CASTLTGVGNTIYF

v_call: TRBV18
j_call: TRBJ2-5
d_call: TRBD2
cdr3_aa: CASRLSGGETQYF

v_call: TRBV4-1
j_call: TRBJ1-6
d_call: -
cdr3_aa: CASSHRMGPNNSPLHF

v_call: TRBV19
j_call: TRBJ2-7
d_call: -
cdr3_aa: CASSIAPGSYEQYF

v_call: TRBV6-5
j_call: TRBJ2-3
d_call: -
cdr3_aa: CASSYGTQGGTQYF

v_call: TRBV11-2
j_call: TRBJ2-7
d_call: TRBD2
cdr3_aa: CASSRGASGAYEQYF

v_call: TRBV5-1
j_call: TRBJ2-7
d_call: -
cdr3_aa: CASKDTAYEQYF

v_call: TRBV7-8
j_call: TRBJ1-6
d_call: -
cdr3_aa: CASSLDGASSYNSPLHF

v_call: TRBV7-9
j_call: TRBJ1-1
d_call: -
cdr3_aa: CASSLGHLNTEAFF

v_call: TRBV6-5
j_call: TRBJ1-1
d_call: -
cdr3_aa: CASSFRGGSTEAFF

v_call: TRBV6-5
j_call: TRBJ1-5
d_call: -
cdr3_aa: CASSYSMGNQPQHF

v_call: TRBV9
j_call: TRBJ1-2
d_call: -
cdr3_aa: CASSRSVGGIAAANYGYTF

v_call: TRBV6-5
j_call: TRBJ1-6
d_call: -
cdr3_aa: CASSRPLRSPLHF

v_call: TRBV6-5
j_call: TRBJ2-1
d_call: TRBD2
cdr3_aa: CASSPDVGTSGSRFF

v_call: TRBV6-1
j_call: TRBJ2-5
d_call: TRBD1
cdr3_aa: CASTLDRGQETQYF

v_call: TRBV6-1
j_call: TRBJ2-2
d_call: TRBD2
cdr3_aa: CAIPLAGWTGELFF

v_call: TRBV4-2
j_call: TRBJ1-2
d_call: -
cdr3_aa: CASSQGDSANYGYTF

v_call: TRBV10-3
j_call: TRBJ2-7
d_call: -
cdr3_aa: CATSSGMGEQYF

v_call: TRBV5-1
j_call: TRBJ2-7
d_call: TRBD1
cdr3_aa: CASSLAGTADEQYF

v_call: TRBV2
j_call: TRBJ2-3
d_call: TRBD2
cdr3_aa: CASGTSGRFDTQYF

v_call: TRBV27
j_call: TRBJ1-1
d_call: TRBD1
cdr3_aa: CASSSRGRMLNTEAFF

v_call: TRBV18
j_call: TRBJ1-5
d_call: -
cdr3_aa: CASSPGDSNQPQHF

v_call: TRBV10-2
j_call: TRBJ1-2
d_call: -
cdr3_aa: CASTPGFNYGYTF

v_call: TRBV25-1
j_call: TRBJ1-1
d_call: -
cdr3_aa: CASVGGRNTEAFF

v_call: TRBV7-9
j_call: TRBJ1-2
d_call: -
cdr3_aa: CASSLVVPSVYGYTF

v_call: TRBV9
j_call: TRBJ2-2
d_call: -
cdr3_aa: CASSRTVPNTGELFF

v_call: TRBV11-2
j_call: TRBJ2-3
d_call: -
cdr3_aa: CASSLVAVKTDTQYF

v_call: TRBV19
j_call: TRBJ2-2
d_call: -
cdr3_aa: CASSIASGAGELFF

v_call: TRBV6-6
j_call: TRBJ2-3
d_call: -
cdr3_aa: CASSFADSTDTQYF

v_call: TRBV5-1
j_call: TRBJ1-4
d_call: -
cdr3_aa: CASSAAGYVEKLFF

v_call: TRBV15
j_call: TRBJ2-7
d_call: -
cdr3_aa: CATSRGQLPYEQYF

v_call: TRBV30
j_call: TRBJ2-7
d_call: -
cdr3_aa: CAWSLGSSSYEQYF